The T cell receptor (beta chain) described here comes from a study of control samples from healthy donors and cancer patients. Sequencing was performed with immunoSEQ multiplex PCR; in TCRdb, only in-frame clones are kept and a portion is missing. This table holds around 130,000 clones, roughly 90% found once. The V gene's germline CDR1 is SGHVS and CDR2 FQNEAQ. V was shortened by 0 bases and J by 1 base, with 12 bases between the two germline ends. This CDR3 contains 16 residues. The material sequenced was blood. The rearrangement joins TRBV7-8 to TRBJ1-2; possibly TRBD1 for D (6 bases). The clonotype was recovered from a man in his forties or fifties in good health. CDR3 DNA sequence: TGTGCCAGCAGCTTAGCGGACCGGGGGCTTAACTATGGCTACACCTTC. Amino acids: CASSLADRGLNYGYTF.